This record concerns one T cell receptor beta chain sequence. The sample is drawn from a study of cytomegalovirus exposure and HLA in healthy donors. Researchers ran the PCR with 60 Vbeta and 13 Jbeta primers. Using immunoSEQ multiplex PCR, the repertoire was profiled, and TCRdb retains in-frame clones only, with some absent. Of 150,000 to 200,000 clones listed, 75% to 90% are singletons. Germline V gives CDR1 MNHEY, CDR2 SMNVEV (reference sequence). V lost 3 bases and J lost 0; bases outside the gene matches: 14. The CDR3 consists of 19 residues. This chain joins TRBV27 and TRBJ2-1, with 7 nucleotides matching TRBD1. This clonotype was obtained from a woman aged 18-29 years in good health and CMV-seronegative. The sample was PBMCs. The CDR3: CASSFTARTGRSSYNEQFF. The CDR3, as DNA: TGTGCCAGCAGTTTTACCGCCCGGACAGGTCGAAGCTCCTACAATGAGCAGTTCTTC.